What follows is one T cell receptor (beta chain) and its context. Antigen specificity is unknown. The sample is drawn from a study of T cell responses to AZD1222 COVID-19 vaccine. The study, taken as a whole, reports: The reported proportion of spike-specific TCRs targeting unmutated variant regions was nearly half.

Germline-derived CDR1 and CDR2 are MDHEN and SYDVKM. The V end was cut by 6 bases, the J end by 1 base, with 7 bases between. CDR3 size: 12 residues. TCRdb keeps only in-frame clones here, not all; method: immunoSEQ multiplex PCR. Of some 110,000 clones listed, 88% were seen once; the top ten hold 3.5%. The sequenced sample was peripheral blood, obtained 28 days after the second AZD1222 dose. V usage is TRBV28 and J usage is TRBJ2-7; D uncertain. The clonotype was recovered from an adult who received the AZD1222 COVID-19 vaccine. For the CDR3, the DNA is TGTGCCAGCAGATTGGGGTCCTACGAGCAGTACTTC. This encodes CASRLGSYEQYF.